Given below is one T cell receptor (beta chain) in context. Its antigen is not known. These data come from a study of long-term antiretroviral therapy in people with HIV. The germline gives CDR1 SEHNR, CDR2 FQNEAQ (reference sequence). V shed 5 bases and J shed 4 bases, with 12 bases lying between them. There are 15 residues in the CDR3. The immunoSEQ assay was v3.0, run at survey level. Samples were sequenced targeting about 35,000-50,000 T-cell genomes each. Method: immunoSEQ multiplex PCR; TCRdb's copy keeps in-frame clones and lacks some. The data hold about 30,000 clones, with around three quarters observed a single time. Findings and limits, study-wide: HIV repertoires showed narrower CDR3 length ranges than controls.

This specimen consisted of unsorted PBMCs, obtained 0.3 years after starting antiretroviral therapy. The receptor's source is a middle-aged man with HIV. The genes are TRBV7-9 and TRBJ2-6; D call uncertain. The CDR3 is CASSPFKKGANVLTF. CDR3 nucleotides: TGTGCCAGCAGCCCGTTTAAGAAAGGGGCCAACGTCCTGACTTTC.